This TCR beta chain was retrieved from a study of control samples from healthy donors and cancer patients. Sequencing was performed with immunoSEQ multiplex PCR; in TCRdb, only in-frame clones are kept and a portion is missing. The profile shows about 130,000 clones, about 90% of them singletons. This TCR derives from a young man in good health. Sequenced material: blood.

The CDR3 DNA sequence: TGTGCCAGCAGCGTAGGTGGGACGGCGACTGAAGCTTTCTTT. Translation: CASSVGGTATEAFF. V usage is TRBV9 and J usage is TRBJ1-1; perhaps TRBD1 as D (5 bases). The CDR3 contains 14 residues. V was cut by 0 bases and J by 5 bases, with 11 bases left in between. CDR1 SGDLS and CDR2 YYNGEE come from the germline V gene.